Following are 16 T cell receptor beta chains from one sample sequenced in a study of beta chain features in type 1 diabetes. TCRB transcripts that were expressed got sequenced, as all of the isolated RNA had been reverse transcribed. Profiling relied on immunoSEQ multiplex PCR, and the TCRdb table lists in-frame clones only, not all of them. The sample carries under 250,000 clones, over 12% recorded once. The sequenced material came from naive CD4+ T cells from blood. The receptors were sampled from a woman in her thirties or forties in good health.

This clone occurred a few times. This sequence joins TRBV5-1 and TRBJ2-7; TRBD1 agrees at 7 bases. Germline V gene sequence: CDR1 SGHRS, CDR2 YFSETQ. Trimming took 3 bases from V and 7 from J; bases not matched to a gene: 13. CDR3 size: 15 residues. CDR3 loop: CASSSSGQTWSEQYF. CDR3 DNA: TGCGCCAGCAGCTCATCGGGACAGACGTGGTCAGAGCAGTACTTC.

This clone was observed a handful of times. The chain joins TRBV5-1 to TRBJ1-6; maybe TRBD1 (6 bases). The CDR3 sequence is 15 residues long. From germline, CDR1 is SGHRS and CDR2 YFSETQ. Trimming removed 4 bases from V and 10 bases from J, with 18 bases in between. The DNA of the CDR3 is TGCGCCAGCAGCCTTGATACAGGGATAAGCTCACCCCTCCACTTT. This translates into CASSLDTGISSPLHF.

This CDR3 is CASSWDRGEAFF. Written as DNA, the CDR3 is TGTGCCAGTAGCTGGGACAGGGGTGAAGCTTTCTTT. The gene calls are TRBV19 and TRBJ1-1; 10 bases are a match to TRBD1. From germline, CDR1 is LNHDA and CDR2 SQIVND (reference sequence). The CDR3 spans 12 residues. After removal of 6 bases from V and 7 bases from J, the junction contained 2 bases not matched to a gene.

This clone has ten or more counts. The chain joins TRBV4-3 to TRBJ2-5; 12 bases are a match to TRBD2. Germline trimming cut 0 bases from V and 5 bases from J; bases unmatched to any gene: 1. This CDR3 region has 15 residues. The germline V gene has CDR1 LGHNA and CDR2 YSLEER. CDR3 residues: CASSQDGLAGETQYF. CDR3 nucleotides: TGCGCCAGCAGCCAAGACGGACTAGCGGGGGAGACCCAGTACTTC.

This chain connects TRBV13 to TRBJ1-2; D is undetermined. Germline CDR1 reads PRHDT; CDR2 reads FYEKMQ (reference sequence). The CDR3 loop spans 12 amino acids. The ends were cut back, 10 bases at V and 4 bases at J, with 13 bases in the middle. The CDR3 DNA sequence: TGTGCCACCCCCCGGGGTCGCTATGGCTACACCTTC. Protein: CATPRGRYGYTF. Using reference TRBV13 and TRBJ1-2 for the parts outside the CDR3, the full variable domain is AAGVIQSPRHLIKEKRETATLKCYPIPRHDTVYWYQQGPGQDPQFLISFYEKMQSDKGSIPDRFSAQQFSDYHSELNMSSLELGDSALYFCATPRGRYGYTFGSGTRLTVV.

The chain couples TRBV5-1 to TRBJ1-2; D not resolved. V was shortened by 0 bases and J by 5 bases, with 8 bases between the two germline ends. Germline V CDR1 and CDR2: SGHRS, YFSETQ. This CDR3 is built from 13 residues. The CDR3 DNA is TGCGCCAGCAGCTTGGATGAGGCGTATGGCTACACCTTC. It yields the protein CASSLDEAYGYTF.

In this sample, this clone turned up a few times. J is TRBJ2-1 and V is TRBV7-9; D is possibly TRBD1 (5 bases). V was clipped by 1 base and J by 5 bases, with 9 bases between them. The V gene's germline CDR1 is SEHNR and CDR2 FQNEAQ (reference sequence). The CDR3 totals 14 residues. CDR3 protein: CASSLGQLHNEQFF. CDR3 nucleotide sequence: TGTGCCAGCAGCTTAGGACAGTTACACAATGAGCAGTTCTTC.

This chain links TRBV10-3 with TRBJ2-7; 10 bases map to TRBD1. The CDR3 runs to 15 residues. Germline loops: CDR1 ENHRY, CDR2 SYGVKD. The ends lost 5 bases at V and 5 bases at J; junction bases unmatched: 9. CDR3 bases: TGTGCCATCAGTAATCCGGGGACAGGGGTACACGAGCAGTACTTC. It codes for CAISNPGTGVHEQYF.

The chain recombines TRBV19 with TRBJ2-1; 8 positions match TRBD2. The V segment lost 8 bases and the J segment 0 bases; nucleotides outside the gene matches: 12. The CDR3 is 17 amino acids. Per the germline V gene, CDR1 is LNHDA and CDR2 is SQIVND (reference sequence). CDR3 bases: TGTGCCAGTCAACTTTTCGGGAGGGGGAGCTCCTACAATGAGCAGTTCTTC. Protein product: CASQLFGRGSSYNEQFF.

The chain links TRBV11-3 to TRBJ2-3; perhaps TRBD2 as D (5 bases). Trimming pared 5 bases from V and 8 bases from J, leaving 17 bases between. The CDR3 runs 14 residues. Germline CDR1 and CDR2: SGHNT and YENEEA. As DNA, the CDR3 is TGTGCCAGCAGCCCAGACGGGAAGAAGAGTACGCAGTATTTT. Encoded protein: CASSPDGKKSTQYF.

In its sample, this clone was seen a few times. The chain uses TRBV5-1 and TRBJ2-3, with 9 bases matching TRBD2. Germline V gene data show CDR1 as SGHRS and CDR2 as YFSETQ. With 2 bases clipped from V and 4 bases from J, the junction kept 5 bases outside the gene matches. The CDR3 length is 15 residues. CDR3 amino acids: CASSFGLASADTQYF. CDR3 sequence (DNA): TGCGCCAGCAGCTTCGGACTAGCGAGTGCAGATACGCAGTATTTT.

The chain links TRBV6-1 to TRBJ2-1; 8 bases align to TRBD1. This CDR3 has 16 amino acids. Germline CDR1 and CDR2: MNHNS and SASEGT. The trim removed 4 bases at V and 0 bases at J, leaving 5 bases unmatched. The DNA for the CDR3 is TGTGCCAGCAGTGCCGGGACAGGTGGCTCCTACAATGAGCAGTTCTTC. Residues: CASSAGTGGSYNEQFF.

There are a few counts of this clone. J is TRBJ1-4 and V is TRBV6-1; unclear D gene. CDR1 and CDR2 (germline): MNHNS, SASEGT. The CDR3 is 13 residues long. V gave up 8 bases and J gave up 5 bases, with 12 bases separating them. CDR3 sequence: CASERAINEKLFF. CDR3 sequence (DNA): TGTGCCAGCGAGCGGGCGATCAATGAAAAACTGTTTTTT.

This clone was observed many times. The chain has TRBV7-6 and TRBJ2-7; TRBD2 matches 14 bases. This CDR3 has 15 amino acids. Germline V lookup: CDR1 SGHVS, CDR2 FNYEAQ. V lost 3 bases, J lost 8 bases, and 6 bases stayed unmatched. This chain's CDR3 is CASSLGTSGGEKQYF. CDR3 nucleotide sequence: TGTGCCAGCAGCTTGGGGACTAGCGGGGGAGAGAAGCAGTACTTC.

CDR3 nucleotides: TGTGCCAGCAGCCAAGAGGTTAGAAACACCGGGGAGCTGTTTTTT. This encodes CASSQEVRNTGELFF. V and J are TRBV4-2 and TRBJ2-2; no clear D. The CDR3 runs 15 residues. CDR1 and CDR2 (germline): LGHNA, YNFKEQ. The V and J ends lost 0 bases and 2 bases respectively, with 7 bases between them.

The chain joins TRBV18 to TRBJ2-2; D is unresolved. CDR1 and CDR2 (germline): KGHSH, LQKENI. V lost 6 bases, J lost 4 bases, and 12 bases lay in between. The CDR3 totals 14 residues. The CDR3 sequence: CASSLTQRTGELFF. CDR3 nucleotides: TGTGCCAGCTCTCTAACCCAGCGCACCGGGGAGCTGTTTTTT.